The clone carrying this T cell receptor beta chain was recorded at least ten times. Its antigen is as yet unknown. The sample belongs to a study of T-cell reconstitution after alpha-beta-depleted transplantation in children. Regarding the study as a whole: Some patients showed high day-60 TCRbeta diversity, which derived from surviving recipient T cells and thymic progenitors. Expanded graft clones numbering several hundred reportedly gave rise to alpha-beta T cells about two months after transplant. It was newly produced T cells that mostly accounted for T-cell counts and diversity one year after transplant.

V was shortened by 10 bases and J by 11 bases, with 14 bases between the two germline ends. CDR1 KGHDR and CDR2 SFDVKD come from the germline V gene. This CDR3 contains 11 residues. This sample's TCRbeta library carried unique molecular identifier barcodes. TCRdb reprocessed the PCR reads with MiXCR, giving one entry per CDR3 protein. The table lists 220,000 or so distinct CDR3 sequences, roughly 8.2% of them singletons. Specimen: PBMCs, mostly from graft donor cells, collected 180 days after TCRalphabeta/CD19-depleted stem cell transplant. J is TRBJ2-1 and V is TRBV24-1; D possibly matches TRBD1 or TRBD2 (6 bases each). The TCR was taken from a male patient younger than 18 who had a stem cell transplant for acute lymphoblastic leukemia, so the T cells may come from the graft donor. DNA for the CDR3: TGTGCCACGGACGGAGGGGGGAAGCAGTTCTTC. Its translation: CATDGGGKQFF.